These 11 T cell receptor beta chains were all obtained from the same sample, sequenced in a study of CD4 and CD8 cells across lung adenocarcinoma regions. TCRdb redid the calling of the PCR reads with MiXCR, one entry per CDR3 protein. The sample records roughly 12,000 distinct CDR3 sequences, less than 60% being singletons. Sequencing was carried out using CD8+ T cells from the margin of a lung tumor. The receptors shown here come from a female donor with lung adenocarcinoma. The CD4 and CD8 labels of this study may be unreliable.

V gene TRBV27 combines with J gene TRBJ2-3; the D gene could be TRBD1 or TRBD2 (5 bases each). The end of the DNA aligns better with TRBJ2-7, so the J call may be wrong. CDR1 MNHEY and CDR2 SMNVEV come from the germline V gene (reference sequence). The CDR3 totals 15 residues. CDR3 sequence (DNA): TGTGCCAGCAGTTCGGGGCCGCCAGGCGAAGATACGCAGTACTTC. This gives the protein CASSSGPPGEDTQYF.

As concerns this clonotype: Mismatch with germline at one junction end may stem from a read error. This sequence joins TRBV27 and TRBJ2-3; D gene uncertain. The CDR3 contains 13 residues. CDR1 and CDR2 (germline): MNHEY, SMNVEV (reference sequence). The CDR3 DNA follows: TGTGCCAGCGGAGAGCAGGCGACAAACATGCAGTACTTT. Translation: CASGEQATNMQYF.

The chain carries TRBV6-1 and TRBJ2-5; 7 bases are shared with TRBD1. The closer fit of TRBJ2-7 to the DNA end suggests the J call may be wrong. CDR1 is MNHNS, CDR2 SASEGT, per germline. The CDR3 is made up of 15 amino acids. CDR3 bases: TGTGCCAGCACCCAGGGGGACACTAGACTCTACGAGCAGTACGTC. Protein product: CASTQGDTRLYEQYV.

The V call is TRBV4-1, the J call TRBJ2-5; D might be TRBD2 (6 bases). The J call could be wrong; TRBJ2-3 is a better fit for the DNA end. The CDR3 sequence is 16 residues long. Germline CDR1 MGHRA, CDR2 YSYEKL. CDR3 coding DNA: TGCGCCAGCAGGCGGGGCCGGGGCGGGGCCAAAGAGACCCAGTATTTT. Its translation is CASRRGRGGAKETQYF.

The chain has TRBV5-4 and TRBJ2-1; D is perhaps TRBD2 (6 bases). Trimming took off 0 bases at V and 2 bases at J, with 12 bases between the two ends. The germline V gene encodes CDR1 SGHNT and CDR2 YYREEE (reference sequence). This CDR3 comprises 16 residues. CDR3 coding DNA: TGTGCCAGCAGCTTGGAGTCGGGGGAAACCTACAATGAGCAGTTCTTC. Its translation is CASSLESGETYNEQFF. Drawing the rest from reference TRBV5-4 and TRBJ2-1, the complete variable domain is ETGVTQSPTHLIKTRGQQVTLRCSSQSGHNTVSWYQQALGQGPQFIFQYYREEENGRGNFPPRFSGLQFPNYSSELNVNALELDDSALYLCASSLESGETYNEQFFGPGTRLTVL.

This sequence joins TRBV7-2 and TRBJ2-4; maybe TRBD1 (6 bases). V lost 9 bases, J lost 12 bases, and 21 bases lay in between. This CDR3 comprises 13 residues. Germline CDR1 reads SGHTA; CDR2 reads FQGNSA. In DNA, the CDR3 is TGTGCCAGGGGCCTGGGGGCCAAAGATACTCAGTACTTC. Amino acid sequence: CARGLGAKDTQYF.

The chain links TRBV6-2 or TRBV6-3 to TRBJ1-1; D not resolved. Looked up from germline, CDR1 is MNHEY and CDR2 is SVGEGT. The CDR3 spans 12 residues. V was cut by 6 bases and J by 11 bases, with 16 bases left in between. The CDR3 here is CASSLDGRDAFF. The CDR3 DNA reads as TGTGCCAGCAGCCTTGACGGCCGTGACGCTTTCTTT.

This clonotype has only one observation. One end of the junction fails to match germline, which may point to a read error. The chain uses TRBV6-1 and TRBJ2-5; 8 nucleotides line up with TRBD2. CDR1 and CDR2 (germline): MNHNS, SASEGT. The CDR3 spans 17 residues. This CDR3 reads CASSTGSGGGDQDTQYF. The CDR3, as DNA: TGTGCCAGCAGTACGGGGAGCGGGGGCGGCGACCAAGACACCCAGTACTTC.

The chain employs TRBV6-1 and TRBJ2-5; the D gene is possibly TRBD2 (6 bases). The J call may be incorrect, as the DNA end agrees better with TRBJ2-7. Germline V lookup: CDR1 MNHNS, CDR2 SASEGT. The CDR3 is made up of 13 amino acids. The CDR3 protein is CASSEIVADEQYF. CDR3 sequence (DNA): TGTGCCAGCAGTGAAATTGTAGCGGACGAGCAGTACTTC.

The chain recombines TRBV6-1 with TRBJ2-1, with D perhaps matching TRBD2 (6 bases). The CDR3 loop spans 16 amino acids. Germline assignment: CDR1 MNHNS and CDR2 SASEGT. V lost 6 bases and J lost 6, with 21 bases in between. This CDR3 reads CASSLQLGAGGNEQFF. The CDR3 region has the DNA TGTGCCAGCAGCCTCCAATTGGGTGCCGGGGGCAATGAGCAGTTCTTC.

By frequency in the sample, this clonotype is medium-sized. The V and J genes are TRBV6-1 and TRBJ1-5; weak D call: TRBD1 (6 bases). There are 17 residues in the CDR3. Germline V gene sequence: CDR1 MNHNS, CDR2 SASEGT. V was clipped by 7 bases and J by 4 bases, with 23 bases between them. The CDR3 bases are TGTGCCAGCACCCGTTCAAGGGGGGCAGAACTAAATCAGCCCCAGCATTTT. Amino acids: CASTRSRGAELNQPQHF.